This T cell receptor (beta chain) was recorded in a study of cytomegalovirus exposure and HLA in healthy donors. Concerning this clone: Its matching antigen is unknown.

In germline, CDR1 is MNHEY, CDR2 SMNVEV (reference sequence). V lost 4 bases, J lost 1 base, and 7 bases stayed unmatched. CDR3 size: 16 residues. Notes on the study in general: A later analysis found that most CMV-associated TCR beta chains appeared HLA-restricted.

The PCR used 60 Vbeta and 13 Jbeta primers. This table comes from immunoSEQ multiplex PCR, and its TCRdb copy is limited to in-frame clones, with some not included. The sample yields roughly 200,000 clones, roughly 90% seen once. The TCR comes from a woman in her twenties or thirties in good health and CMV-seronegative. The J gene is TRBJ2-5, the V gene TRBV27, with 9 nucleotides matching TRBD1. What was sequenced was PBMCs. As DNA, the CDR3 is TGTGCCAGCAGTTCCCAGGACAGGGGAGGCCAAGAGACCCAGTACTTC. As protein: CASSSQDRGGQETQYF.